These 10 T cell receptor beta chains came from one sample sequenced in a study of metastatic and nonmetastatic thyroid tumors. TCRdb re-processed the PCR reads through MiXCR. Seen here are 20,000 or so clones, 9.5% to 12% observed once, and the top ten hold more than 25%. All patients were untreated before thyroid surgery. What was sequenced was blood. These receptors came from a female donor with papillary thyroid cancer or a benign thyroid nodule (not recorded which). Some clones in this sample may be carry-over from other donors' samples.

A few counts support this clone. At one of its ends the junction is not consistent with the germline gene, which may arise from a read error. The same CDR3 also results from other DNA sequences found in this sample. The genes are TRBV18 and TRBJ1-3, with 8 bases that match TRBD1. Germline CDR1 and CDR2: KGHSH and LQKENI. This CDR3 has 16 amino acids. The CDR3: CASSPTGQASGNTIYF. CDR3 nucleotides: TGCGCCAGCTCACCCACGGGACAGGCCTCTGGAAACACCATATATTTT.

This clone was seen ten or more times. V is TRBV2 and J is TRBJ2-1; D ambiguous. This CDR3 is 13 amino acids long. Germline assignment: CDR1 SNHLY and CDR2 FYNNEI. V was clipped by 0 bases and J by 7 bases, with 7 bases between them. CDR3 nucleotides: TGTGCCAGCAGTGAAGCCCCGTTTAATGAGCAGTTCTTC. Protein sequence: CASSEAPFNEQFF.

This clone was seen at least ten times. Other DNA sequences in the sample encode the same CDR3. The chain joins TRBV30 to TRBJ2-1, with 7 bases fitting TRBD2. The junction had 14 bases not matched to a gene; V was cut back by 5 bases and J by 10 bases. The CDR3 length is 14 residues. CDR1 and CDR2 from the germline V gene are GTSNPN and SVGIG (reference sequence). The CDR3: CAWDDSGRAGEQFF. DNA for the CDR3: TGTGCCTGGGATGATAGTGGGAGGGCCGGGGAGCAGTTCTTC.

This clone was observed many times. J is TRBJ1-5 and V is TRBV20-1, with 7 bases fitting TRBD1. This CDR3 comprises 13 residues. With V trimmed by 6 bases and J by 0 bases, 2 bases remained unmatched. From germline, CDR1 is DFQATT and CDR2 SNEGSKA (reference sequence). This CDR3 reads CSAGTDSNQPQHF. The CDR3 nucleotides read TGCAGTGCGGGGACAGATAGCAATCAGCCCCAGCATTTT.

This clone was counted many times. The CDR3 region is CASSQVEGAAKNIQYF. CDR3 coding DNA: TGTGCCAGTAGCCAAGTGGAGGGTGCGGCCAAAAACATTCAGTACTTC. This chain connects TRBV19 to TRBJ2-4; maybe TRBD2 (6 bases). CDR1 and CDR2 from the germline V gene are LNHDA and SQIVND (reference sequence). The CDR3 is 16 residues long. V gave up 6 bases and J gave up 1 base, with 16 bases separating them.

This clone showed up just a few times. This clone may be a read error of a much larger clone one base away. The chain combines TRBV15 with TRBJ2-5; no clear D. Looked up from germline, CDR1 is LNHNV and CDR2 is YYDKDF (reference sequence). The CDR3 consists of 11 residues. CDR3 region: CARKGKETHYF. CDR3 nucleotides: TGTGCCAGAAAAGGGAAAGAGACCCATTACTTC. The entire variable domain, with the rest obtained from reference TRBV15 and TRBJ2-5, is as follows: DAMVIQNPRYQVTQFGKPVTLSCSQTLNHNVMYWYQQKSSQAPKLLFHYYDKDFNNEADTPDNFQSRRPNTSFCFLDIRSPGLGDTAMYLCARKGKETHYFGPGTRLLVL.

Remarks on this clone: This could be a read error, since a much larger clone is one nucleotide away. The V and J genes are TRBV20-1 and TRBJ2-5; D possibly uses TRBD1 or TRBD2 (7 bases each). Germline values: CDR1 DFQATT, CDR2 SNEGSKA (reference sequence). This CDR3 has 14 residues. V lost 6 bases, J lost 2 bases, and 16 bases lay in between. In nucleotides, the CDR3 is TGCAGTGCAACAGGGAGGGGGCATCAAGAGACCCAGTACTTC. It yields the protein CSATGRGHQETQYF.

This clone rates as medium-sized. This CDR3 reads CASSFRGVVYEQYF. The CDR3 DNA sequence: TGTGCCAGCAGTTTCCGGGGGGTGGTGTACGAGCAGTACTTC. This rearrangement joins TRBV28 to TRBJ2-7; 7 positions agree with TRBD2. The length of the CDR3 is 14 residues. The ends lost 3 bases at V and 4 bases at J; junction bases unmatched: 6. CDR1 and CDR2 from the germline V gene are MDHEN and SYDVKM.

Relative to its sample, this clone is medium-sized. The CDR3 nucleotides read TGTGCCAGCAGATTGACAGGTTTTTCTGGGGCCAACGTCCTGACTTTC. Protein product: CASRLTGFSGANVLTF. J is TRBJ2-6 and V is TRBV6-1; a possible D gene is TRBD1 (6 bases). The CDR3 spans 16 residues. Germline V gene data show CDR1 as MNHNS and CDR2 as SASEGT. V was shortened by 6 bases and J by 1 base, with 13 bases between the two germline ends.

Sample share makes this clone medium-sized (0.01 to 0.1%). CDR3 in amino acids: CASSYSTLEQFF. In DNA, the CDR3 is TGTGCCAGCAGTTACTCGACGCTTGAGCAGTTCTTC. The chain has TRBV6-6 and TRBJ2-1; no reliable D call. Germline V CDR1 and CDR2: MNHNY, SVGAGI (reference sequence). This CDR3 spans 12 amino acids. Trimming took off 0 bases at V and 9 bases at J, with 6 bases between the two ends.